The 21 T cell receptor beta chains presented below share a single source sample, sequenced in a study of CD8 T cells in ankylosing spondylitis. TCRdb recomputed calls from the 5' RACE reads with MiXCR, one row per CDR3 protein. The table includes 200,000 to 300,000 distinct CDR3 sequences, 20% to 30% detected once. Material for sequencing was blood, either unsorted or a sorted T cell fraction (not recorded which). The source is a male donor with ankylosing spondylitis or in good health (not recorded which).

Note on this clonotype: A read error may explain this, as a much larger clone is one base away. CDR3 bases: TGTGCCATCAGCCGAACTAGCGGGGGTAGTAGATTAACAGATACGCAGTATTTT. Its translation is CAISRTSGGSRLTDTQYF. This sequence joins TRBV12-3 or TRBV12-4 and TRBJ2-3; 11 nucleotides line up with TRBD2. V trimming: 10 bases; J trimming: 3 bases; junction bases outside the gene matches: 18. The CDR3 has 18 amino acids.

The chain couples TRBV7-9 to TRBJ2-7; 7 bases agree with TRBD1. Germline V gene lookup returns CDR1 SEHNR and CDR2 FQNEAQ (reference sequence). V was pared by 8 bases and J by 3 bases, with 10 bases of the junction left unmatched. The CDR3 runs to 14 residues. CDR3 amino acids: CASRHRGVGYEQYF. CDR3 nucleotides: TGTGCCAGCCGGCACAGGGGTGTGGGCTACGAGCAGTACTTC.

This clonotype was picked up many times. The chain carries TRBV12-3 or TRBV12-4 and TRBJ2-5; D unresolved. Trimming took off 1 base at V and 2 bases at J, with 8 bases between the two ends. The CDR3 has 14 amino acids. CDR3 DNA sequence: TGTGCCAGCAGTTTAGAAAGGGTACAAGAGACCCAGTACTTC. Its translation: CASSLERVQETQYF.

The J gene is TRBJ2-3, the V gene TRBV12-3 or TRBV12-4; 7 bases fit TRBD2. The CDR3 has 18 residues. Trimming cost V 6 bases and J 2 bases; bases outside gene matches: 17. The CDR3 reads CASSFPDMGRASTDTQYF. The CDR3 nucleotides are TGTGCCAGCAGCTTCCCCGACATGGGGAGGGCCTCCACAGATACGCAGTATTTT.

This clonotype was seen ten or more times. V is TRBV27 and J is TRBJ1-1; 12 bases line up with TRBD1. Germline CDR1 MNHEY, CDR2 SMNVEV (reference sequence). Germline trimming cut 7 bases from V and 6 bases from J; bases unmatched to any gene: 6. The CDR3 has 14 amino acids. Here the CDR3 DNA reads TGTGCCAGCACCACGGGACAGGGGGCTTCTGAAGCTTTCTTT. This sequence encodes CASTTGQGASEAFF.

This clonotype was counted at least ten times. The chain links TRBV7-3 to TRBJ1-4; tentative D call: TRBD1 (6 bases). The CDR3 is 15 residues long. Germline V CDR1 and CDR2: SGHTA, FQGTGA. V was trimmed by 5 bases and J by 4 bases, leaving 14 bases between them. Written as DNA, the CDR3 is TGTGCCAGCAGCCTATCTGACAGGTTTAATGAAAAACTGTTTTTT. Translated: CASSLSDRFNEKLFF.

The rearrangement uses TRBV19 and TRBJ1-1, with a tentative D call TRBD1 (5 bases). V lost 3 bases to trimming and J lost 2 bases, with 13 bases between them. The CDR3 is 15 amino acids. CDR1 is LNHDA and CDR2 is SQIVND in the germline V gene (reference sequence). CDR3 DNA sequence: TGTGCCAGTAGTATTTGGGGCCAGGTAAACACTGAAGCTTTCTTT. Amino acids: CASSIWGQVNTEAFF.

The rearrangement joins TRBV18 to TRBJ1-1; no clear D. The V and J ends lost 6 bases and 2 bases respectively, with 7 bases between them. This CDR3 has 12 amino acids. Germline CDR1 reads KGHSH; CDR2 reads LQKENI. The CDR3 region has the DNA TGTGCCAGCTCCTCTATTAACACTGAAGCTTTCTTT. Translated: CASSSINTEAFF.

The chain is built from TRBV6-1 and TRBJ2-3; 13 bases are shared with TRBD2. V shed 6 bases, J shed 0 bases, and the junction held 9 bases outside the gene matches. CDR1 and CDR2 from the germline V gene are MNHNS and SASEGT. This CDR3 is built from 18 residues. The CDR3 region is CASSRAGTSGTSTDTQYF. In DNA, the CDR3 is TGTGCCAGCAGCCGGGCCGGGACTAGCGGGACTAGCACAGATACGCAGTATTTT.

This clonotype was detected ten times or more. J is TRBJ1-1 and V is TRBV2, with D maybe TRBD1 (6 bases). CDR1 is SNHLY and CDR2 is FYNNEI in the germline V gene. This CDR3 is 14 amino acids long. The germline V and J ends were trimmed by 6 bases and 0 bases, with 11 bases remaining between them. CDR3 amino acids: CASRSDSMNTEAFF. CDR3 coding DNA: TGTGCCAGCAGGTCGGACAGCATGAACACTGAAGCTTTCTTT.

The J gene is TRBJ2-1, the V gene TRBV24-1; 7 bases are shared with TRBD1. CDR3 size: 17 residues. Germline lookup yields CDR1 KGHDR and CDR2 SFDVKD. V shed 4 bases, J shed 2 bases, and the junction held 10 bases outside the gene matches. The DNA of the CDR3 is TGTGCCACCAGTGACACAACCAGGGGGATCCCCTACAATGAGCAGTTCTTC. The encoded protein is CATSDTTRGIPYNEQFF.

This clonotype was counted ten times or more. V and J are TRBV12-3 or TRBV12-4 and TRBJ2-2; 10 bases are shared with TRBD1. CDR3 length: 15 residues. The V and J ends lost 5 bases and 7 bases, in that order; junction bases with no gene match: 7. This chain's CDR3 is CASSLWTGGLGELFF. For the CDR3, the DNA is TGTGCCAGCAGTCTTTGGACAGGGGGACTCGGGGAGCTGTTTTTT.

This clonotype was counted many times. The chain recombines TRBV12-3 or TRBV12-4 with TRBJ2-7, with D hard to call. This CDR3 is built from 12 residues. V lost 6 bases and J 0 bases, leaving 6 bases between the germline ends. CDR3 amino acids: CASRLSSYEQYF. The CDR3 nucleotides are TGTGCCAGCAGACTTAGCTCCTACGAGCAGTACTTC.

DNA for the CDR3: TGTGCCAGCAGTGAAGTGTGGCAGGGGAGCTACGAGCAGTACTTC. This translates into CASSEVWQGSYEQYF. The V gene is TRBV6-1, the J gene TRBJ2-7; possible D gene TRBD1, 6 bases. V dropped 1 base and J dropped 3 bases, with 13 bases sitting between them. The CDR3 length is 15 residues. The germline CDR1 and CDR2 sequences are MNHNS and SASEGT.

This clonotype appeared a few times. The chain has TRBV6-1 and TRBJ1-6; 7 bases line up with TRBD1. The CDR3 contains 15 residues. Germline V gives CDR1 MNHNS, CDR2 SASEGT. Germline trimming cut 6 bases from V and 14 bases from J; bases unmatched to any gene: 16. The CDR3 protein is CASSRGTVTLKALHF. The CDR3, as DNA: TGTGCCAGCAGCCGAGGGACAGTTACCTTGAAGGCCCTCCACTTT.

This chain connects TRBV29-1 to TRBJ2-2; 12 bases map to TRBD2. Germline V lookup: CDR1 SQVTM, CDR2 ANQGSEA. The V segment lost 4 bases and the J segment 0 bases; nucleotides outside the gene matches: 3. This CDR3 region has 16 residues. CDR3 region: CSVVASGGANTGELFF. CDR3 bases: TGCAGCGTTGTGGCTAGCGGGGGGGCGAACACCGGGGAGCTGTTTTTT.

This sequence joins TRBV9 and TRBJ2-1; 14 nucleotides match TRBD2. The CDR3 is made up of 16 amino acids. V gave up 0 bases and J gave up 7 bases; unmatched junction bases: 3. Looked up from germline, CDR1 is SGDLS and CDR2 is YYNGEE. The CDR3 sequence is CASSVGLAGGQNEQFF. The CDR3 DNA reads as TGTGCCAGCAGCGTAGGACTAGCGGGGGGGCAGAATGAGCAGTTCTTC.

The CDR3 sequence is CASSLYTYEQYF. The CDR3 DNA follows: TGCGCCAGCAGCTTGTATACCTACGAGCAGTACTTC. The chain joins TRBV5-1 to TRBJ2-7; D is unresolved. This CDR3 region has 12 residues. The V gene lost 1 base and the J gene lost 2 bases, with 4 bases spanning the gap. Germline V gene lookup returns CDR1 SGHRS and CDR2 YFSETQ.

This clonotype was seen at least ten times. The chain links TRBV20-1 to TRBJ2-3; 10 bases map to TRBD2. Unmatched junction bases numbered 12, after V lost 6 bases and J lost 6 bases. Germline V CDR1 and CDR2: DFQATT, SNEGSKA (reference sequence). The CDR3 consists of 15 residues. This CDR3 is CSAATGTSVVDTQYF. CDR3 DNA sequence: TGCAGTGCCGCCACCGGGACTAGCGTGGTGGATACGCAGTATTTT.

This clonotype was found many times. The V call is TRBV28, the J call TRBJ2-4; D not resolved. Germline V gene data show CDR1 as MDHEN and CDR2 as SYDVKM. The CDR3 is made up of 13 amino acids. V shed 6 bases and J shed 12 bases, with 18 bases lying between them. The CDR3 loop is CASSLQSAPDQYF. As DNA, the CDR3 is TGTGCCAGCAGCCTACAGTCCGCCCCCGATCAGTACTTC.

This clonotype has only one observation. The CDR3 DNA reads as TGTGCCAGCACCACCACCAGGACGACCAAACAAGAGACCCAGTACTTC. Encoded protein: CASTTTRTTKQETQYF. The V call is TRBV28, the J call TRBJ2-5, with unresolved D. The CDR3 runs 16 residues. The germline V and J ends were trimmed by 7 bases and 2 bases, with 20 bases remaining between them. From germline, CDR1 is MDHEN and CDR2 SYDVKM. The variable domain in full, completed from reference TRBV28 and TRBJ2-5, reads DVKVTQSSRYLVKRTGEKVFLECVQDMDHENMFWYRQDPGLGLRLIYFSYDVKMKEKGDIPEGYSVSREKKERFSLILESASTNQTSMYLCASTTTRTTKQETQYFGPGTRLLVL.